The 10 T cell receptor beta chains reported below all come from one sample, sequenced in a study of T cells in women clearing cervical HPV infection. Generated by immunoSEQ multiplex PCR, the TCRdb table keeps only in-frame clones and is missing some. Its listing shows tens of thousands of clones. Input material: blood buffy coat. The receptor set was obtained from a woman aged 18 to 75 with a cervical HPV16 infection that either progressed to CIN3+ or cleared (not recorded which).

To note about this clone: From the germline J gene comes the end of the CDR3, since the read stops 3 residues before it. The chain recombines TRBV7-9 with TRBJ2-2, with D tentatively TRBD2 (7 bases). Per the germline V gene, CDR1 is SEHNR and CDR2 is FQNEAQ (reference sequence). The CDR3 loop spans 13 amino acids. This chain's CDR3 is CASDRRGGEKLFF. The DNA read from the CDR3 is TGTGCCAGCGATAGAAGGGGGGGCGAAAAG.

As concerns this clone: The CDR3 end falls 3 residues outside the read, so it is completed with the germline J gene. The chain combines TRBV2 with TRBJ1-2, with 9 nucleotides matching TRBD1. The germline V gene has CDR1 SNHLY and CDR2 FYNNEI. The CDR3 is 13 amino acids. CDR3 bases read: TGTGCCAGCAGATCCGGGACAGGGTCCGGC. Translated, it gives CASRSGTGSG. The whole CDR3 sequence reads CASRSGTGSGYTF.

To note about this clone: The missing CDR3 end, 3 residues past where the read stops, is filled in from the germline J gene. The V and J genes are TRBV28 and TRBJ2-7, with 8 bases identical to TRBD2. This CDR3 has 16 amino acids. The ends lost 5 bases at V and 6 bases at J; junction bases unmatched: 15. Looked up from germline, CDR1 is MDHEN and CDR2 is SYDVKM. The CDR3 sequence: CASSPRLGAGDIEQYF. The CDR3 DNA, read in part, is TGTGCCAGCAGTCCACGACTAGGAGCGGGAGACATCGAG.

Concerning this clone itself: The sequence runs out 3 residues before the end of the CDR3; the remainder is reconstructed from the germline J gene. The chain combines TRBV19 with TRBJ2-1, with 8 bases that match TRBD2. CDR3 length: 13 residues. Germline CDR1 is LNHDA and CDR2 is SQIVND (reference sequence). The V segment lost 3 bases and the J segment 5 bases; nucleotides outside the gene matches: 0. CDR3 residues: CASSMGLDNEQFF. The CDR3 bases that were read are TGTGCCAGTAGTATGGGACTAGACAATGAG.

For this clone: Read data end 3 residues before the CDR3 end; the end is taken from the germline J gene. The chain links TRBV7-3 to TRBJ1-1; tentative D call: TRBD1 (6 bases). This CDR3 spans 15 amino acids. The ends were cut back, 5 bases at V and 1 base at J, with 14 bases in the middle. The V gene's germline CDR1 is SGHTA and CDR2 FQGTGA. CDR3 sequence reads: CASSPMGHGNTEAFF. CDR3 DNA, as far as it was read: TGTGCCAGCAGCCCAATGGGACACGGGAACACTGAA.

As to this clone: Coverage ceases 3 residues before the CDR3 finishes, and the germline J gene fills in the end. The chain joins TRBV28 to TRBJ2-7; 11 bases match TRBD1. CDR3 length equals 17 residues. From germline, CDR1 is MDHEN and CDR2 SYDVKM. The V segment lost 7 bases and the J segment 1 base; nucleotides outside the gene matches: 12. This CDR3 is CASTGDRGNSPSYEQYF. The sequenced part of the CDR3 DNA is TGTGCCAGCACCGGGGACAGGGGGAATTCACCGTCCTACGAG.

Worth noting for this clone: The read halts 3 residues ahead of the CDR3 end, with the missing end drawn from the germline J gene. This chain connects TRBV5-1 to TRBJ1-4, with 8 bases identical to TRBD1. The CDR3 length is 14 residues. V shed 4 bases, J shed 7 bases, and the junction held 6 bases outside the gene matches. Germline CDR1 SGHRS, CDR2 YFSETQ. CDR3 sequence reads: CASSPQGAGEKLFF. The DNA read from the CDR3 is TGCGCCAGCAGCCCGCAGGGGGCTGGTGAAAAA.

With respect to this clone: One end of the junction fails to match germline, which may point to a read error. The sequence runs out 3 residues before the end of the CDR3; the remainder is reconstructed from the germline J gene. The sample holds other DNA sequences that translate to the same CDR3. This chain joins TRBV6-1 and TRBJ1-3; D unclear. Germline V gives CDR1 MNHNS, CDR2 SASEGT. This CDR3 is 14 amino acids long. The DNA read from the CDR3 is TGTGCCAGCAGTGAACCTCCCTTGATCGACACG. Residues: CASSEPPLIDT. The whole CDR3 sequence is CASSEPPLIDTIYF.

About this clone itself: The sequence runs out 3 residues before the end of the CDR3; the remainder is reconstructed from the germline J gene. The chain recombines TRBV5-8 with TRBJ1-2; D not resolved. V was pared by 1 base and J by 4 bases, with 11 bases between. The CDR3 is 14 residues long. CDR1 SGHTS and CDR2 YDEGEE come from the germline V gene. This CDR3 reads CASSLRSMFYGYTF. CDR3 DNA (partial): TGTGCCAGCAGCTTGCGGTCGATGTTCTATGGC.

As regards this clone: The read terminates 3 residues ahead of where the CDR3 ends, so the germline J gene completes it. The gene calls are TRBV18 and TRBJ2-4; TRBD2 is a possible D gene (5 bases). CDR3 length equals 15 residues. Germline V lookup: CDR1 KGHSH, CDR2 LQKENI. Here the CDR3 reads CASSRAGWGDYGQYF. CDR3 DNA (partial): TGTGCCAGCTCACGGGCCGGATGGGGTGACTATGGT.